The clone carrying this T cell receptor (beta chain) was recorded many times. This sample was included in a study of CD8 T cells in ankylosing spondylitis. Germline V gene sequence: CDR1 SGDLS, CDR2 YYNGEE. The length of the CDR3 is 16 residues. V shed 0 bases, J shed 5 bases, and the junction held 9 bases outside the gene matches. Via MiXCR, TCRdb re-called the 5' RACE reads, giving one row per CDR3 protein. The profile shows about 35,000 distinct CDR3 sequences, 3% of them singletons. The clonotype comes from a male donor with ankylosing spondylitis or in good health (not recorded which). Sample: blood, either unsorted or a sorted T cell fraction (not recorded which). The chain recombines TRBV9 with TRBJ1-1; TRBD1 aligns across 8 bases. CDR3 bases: TGTGCCAGCAGCGTAGCCCCCCGTACAGGGGGAACTGAAGCTTTCTTT. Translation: CASSVAPRTGGTEAFF.